The rows below give T cell receptor beta chains drawn from one sample of a study of blood T cell repertoires in COVID-19. The data were produced by immunoSEQ multiplex PCR, yet TCRdb's version contains in-frame clones alone and is incomplete. Of 300,000 to 350,000 clones detected, roughly 89% appear once; the ten largest clones hold 3.5% to 5%. The sample taken for sequencing was PBMCs or T cells enriched from blood (not recorded which). Receptors originate from a woman younger than 30 with acute COVID-19. The CDR3 runs from the conserved cysteine through the conserved F or W. Each record gives: V gene, D gene, clone size, J gene, CDR3 protein, CDR3 DNA. A D gene is named only where the DNA matches it firmly. Clone size appears in some rows only: once, few, many, or a class for an expanded clone.

TRBV6-5	.	.	TRBJ1-5	CASSLPGSNQPQHF	TGTGCCAGCAGCCTCCCGGGGAGCAATCAGCCCCAGCATTTT
TRBV18	.	.	TRBJ2-3	CASSKRKLQGGTDTQYF	TGTGCCAGCTCCAAAAGGAAATTACAGGGTGGCACAGATACGCAGTATTTT
TRBV6-1	TRBD2	few	TRBJ2-7	CASSEASLAGLSYEQYF	TGTGCCAGCAGTGAAGCTTCACTAGCGGGCCTCTCCTACGAGCAGTACTTC
TRBV24-1	.	.	TRBJ2-1	CATSGGSIHEQFF	TGTGCCACCAGTGGGGGCTCGATCCATGAGCAGTTCTTC
TRBV27	TRBD2	.	TRBJ2-7	CASSLSPHRVAGGQYEQYF	TGTGCCAGCAGTTTATCGCCTCATCGCGTAGCGGGAGGGCAGTACGAGCAGTACTTC
TRBV19	TRBD2	.	TRBJ2-3	CASRISGRTEDTQYF	TGTGCCAGTAGAATAAGCGGGAGGACAGAAGATACGCAGTATTTT
TRBV19	.	.	TRBJ1-5	CASSRYGRTNQPQHF	TGTGCCAGTAGTAGGTATGGACGGACTAATCAGCCCCAGCATTTT
TRBV7-9	TRBD1	few	TRBJ1-4	CASSIAQGAHEKLFF	TGTGCCAGCAGCATCGCACAGGGGGCCCATGAAAAACTGTTTTTT
TRBV11-2	.	.	TRBJ1-3	CASNWRGLASVGHGNTIYF	TGTGCCAGCAACTGGAGGGGACTTGCTTCTGTGGGCCATGGAAACACCATATATTTT
TRBV27	TRBD2	.	TRBJ2-7	CASSRGLAGFYEQYF	TGTGCCAGCAGCCGTGGACTAGCGGGATTCTACGAGCAGTACTTC
TRBV7-3	.	.	TRBJ2-3	CASSLTPKATVSTDTQYF	TGTGCCAGCAGCTTAACCCCTAAAGCGACAGTTAGCACAGATACGCAGTATTTT
TRBV28	.	.	TRBJ1-5	CATSERRPQHF	TGTGCCACCTCCGAGAGGCGGCCCCAGCATTTT
TRBV7-9	TRBD2	once	TRBJ2-1	CASTRGSGTNEQFF	TGTGCCAGCACCCGGGGTAGCGGGACCAATGAGCAGTTCTTC
TRBV7-9	.	.	TRBJ2-5	CASSSTLSSEETQYF	TGTGCCAGCAGCTCTACCCTTTCTAGCGAGGAGACCCAGTACTTC
TRBV24-1	TRBD1	.	TRBJ2-1	CATSEPGQGTHDEQFF	TGTGCCACCAGTGAACCGGGACAGGGGACCCATGATGAGCAGTTCTTC
TRBV13	TRBD2	.	TRBJ2-1	CASELAGGYGSYNEQFF	TGTGCCAGCGAACTAGCGGGAGGGTACGGCTCCTACAATGAGCAGTTCTTC
TRBV6-7	TRBD1	.	TRBJ2-3	CASSYWGQGRPTDTQYF	TGTGCCAGCAGTTACTGGGGACAGGGCCGGCCCACAGATACGCAGTATTTT
TRBV7-7	.	.	TRBJ2-3	CASSLRKQDTQYF	TGTGCTAGCAGCTTGAGGAAGCAGGATACGCAGTATTTT
TRBV7-3	TRBD1	.	TRBJ2-3	CASSPDRADSQYF	TGTGCCAGCAGCCCCGACAGGGCCGACTCGCAGTATTTT
TRBV28	.	.	TRBJ1-6	CASSLVRGWGSPLHF	TGTGCCAGCAGTTTGGTCAGGGGATGGGGTTCACCCCTCCACTTT
TRBV3-1/TRBV3-2	.	once	TRBJ2-7	CASSQARGYEQYF	TGTGCCAGCAGCCAGGCAAGGGGCTACGAGCAGTACTTC
TRBV27	.	.	TRBJ1-2	CASSFNRAYGYTF	TGTGCCAGCAGTTTTAACAGGGCCTATGGCTACACCTTC
TRBV24-1	TRBD1	.	TRBJ1-2	CATSEQGDYGYTF	TGTGCCACCAGTGAGCAGGGGGACTATGGCTACACCTTC
TRBV29-1	TRBD1	.	TRBJ1-6	CSAIIQGGRNSPLHF	TGCAGCGCTATAATACAGGGGGGAAGGAATTCACCCCTCCACTTT
TRBV9	.	.	TRBJ1-5	CASSAEDTYQPQHF	TGTGCCAGCAGCGCCGAGGACACATATCAGCCCCAGCATTTT
TRBV27	TRBD1	once	TRBJ2-1	CASSPGGPYNEQFF	TGTGCCAGCAGCCCAGGGGGTCCCTACAATGAGCAGTTCTTC
TRBV5-6	TRBD2	.	TRBJ2-4	CASSSHWSGSFQNIQYF	TGTGCCAGCAGCTCCCATTGGAGCGGGAGTTTCCAAAACATTCAGTACTTC
TRBV3-1/TRBV3-2	TRBD1	.	TRBJ1-5	CASSLGDSYSNQPQHF	TGTGCCAGCAGCCTGGGGGACAGTTATAGCAATCAGCCCCAGCATTTT
TRBV19	TRBD1	.	TRBJ2-4	CASQGALRNIQYF	TGTGCCAGTCAGGGGGCGCTGAGAAACATTCAGTACTTC
TRBV28	.	.	TRBJ1-2	CASSSPPGRGEVNYGYTF	TGTGCCAGCAGTTCCCCACCTGGCAGGGGAGAAGTTAACTATGGCTACACCTTC
TRBV15	TRBD2	once	TRBJ2-3	CATSRDQGLAGAADTQYF	TGTGCCACCAGCAGAGATCAGGGACTAGCGGGAGCGGCAGATACGCAGTATTTT
TRBV9	TRBD1	.	TRBJ2-6	CASSSPGQGARGANVLTF	TGTGCCAGCAGCTCACCGGGACAGGGGGCCCGTGGGGCCAACGTCCTGACTTTC
TRBV5-6	.	.	TRBJ1-1	CASSLMRTEAFF	TGTGCCAGCAGCTTAATGCGCACTGAAGCTTTCTTT
TRBV28	.	.	TRBJ1-1	CASSFGGMNTEAFF	TGTGCCAGCAGTTTCGGTGGTATGAACACTGAAGCTTTCTTT
TRBV19	TRBD1	.	TRBJ2-7	CASSSRDREHLEQYF	TGTGCCAGTAGTAGTCGGGACAGGGAACACCTCGAGCAGTACTTC